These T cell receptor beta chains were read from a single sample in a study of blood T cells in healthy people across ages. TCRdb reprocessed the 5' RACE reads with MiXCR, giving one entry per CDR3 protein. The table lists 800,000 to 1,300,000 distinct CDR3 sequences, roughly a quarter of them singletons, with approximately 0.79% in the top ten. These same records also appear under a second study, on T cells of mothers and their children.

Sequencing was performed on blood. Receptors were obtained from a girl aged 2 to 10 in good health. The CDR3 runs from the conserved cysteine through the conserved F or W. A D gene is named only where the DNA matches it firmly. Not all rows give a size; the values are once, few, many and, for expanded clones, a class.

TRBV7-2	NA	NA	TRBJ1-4	CASSLDVARNEELFF	TGTGCCAGCAGCTTAGACGTGGCACGGAATGAAGAACTGTTTTTT
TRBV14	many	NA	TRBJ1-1	CASSQVWGTEAFF	TGTGCCAGCAGCCAAGTCTGGGGCACTGAAGCTTTCTTT
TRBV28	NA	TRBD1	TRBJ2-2	CASSTGTDTGELFF	TGTGCCAGCAGTACCGGGACAGATACCGGGGAGCTGTTTTTT
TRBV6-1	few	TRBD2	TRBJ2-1	CASIAGVSYYNEQFF	TGTGCCAGCATAGCGGGAGTTTCTTACTACAATGAGCAGTTCTTC
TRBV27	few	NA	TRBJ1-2	CASSLTPLRESGYTF	TGTGCCAGCAGCCTTACACCACTACGAGAGTCTGGCTACACCTTC
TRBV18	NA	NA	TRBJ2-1	CASSPREGNEQFF	TGTGCCAGCAGCCCCCGGGAAGGCAATGAGCAGTTCTTC
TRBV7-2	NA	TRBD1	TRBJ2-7	CASSDRGPYEQYF	TGTGCCAGCAGCGACAGGGGCCCCTACGAGCAGTACTTC
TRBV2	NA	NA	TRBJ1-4	CASRDTINEKLFF	TGTGCCAGCAGAGACACCATCAATGAAAAACTGTTTTTT
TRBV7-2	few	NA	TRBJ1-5	CASSLVVGQPQHF	TGTGCCAGCAGCTTAGTAGTCGGACAGCCCCAGCATTTT
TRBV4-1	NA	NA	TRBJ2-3	CASSQEKRSTDTQYF	TGCGCCAGCAGCCAAGAAAAGCGTAGCACAGATACGCAGTATTTT
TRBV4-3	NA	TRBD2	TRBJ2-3	CASSQDLAGGTTDTQYF	TGCGCCAGCAGCCAAGACTTAGCGGGGGGGACCACAGATACGCAGTATTTT
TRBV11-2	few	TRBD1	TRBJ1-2	CASSPDRGLSYTF	TGTGCCAGCAGCCCGGACAGGGGGTTGAGCTACACCTTC
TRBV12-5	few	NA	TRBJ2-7	CASGSGVGLIYEQYF	TGTGCTAGTGGTTCAGGGGTAGGGCTGATCTACGAGCAGTACTTC
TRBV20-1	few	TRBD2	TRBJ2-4	CSASGTSGSLAKNIQYF	TGCAGTGCTAGTGGGACTAGCGGAAGTTTAGCCAAAAACATTCAGTACTTC
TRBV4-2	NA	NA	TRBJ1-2	CASSQGTDNYGYTF	TGTGCCAGCAGCCAAGGGACAGACAACTATGGCTACACCTTC
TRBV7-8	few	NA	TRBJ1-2	CASSLMGGADNYGYTF	TGTGCCAGCAGCTTAATGGGGGGCGCGGACAACTATGGCTACACCTTC
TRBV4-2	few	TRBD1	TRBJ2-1	CASSQDRKAEQFF	TGTGCCAGCAGCCAGGACAGGAAAGCTGAGCAGTTCTTC
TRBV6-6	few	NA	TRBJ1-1	CASSHEGGTEAFF	TGTGCCAGCAGTCACGAGGGCGGGACTGAAGCTTTCTTT
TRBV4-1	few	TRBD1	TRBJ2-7	CASSHLTGPPYEQYF	TGCGCCAGCAGCCACCTGACAGGGCCGCCCTACGAGCAGTACTTC
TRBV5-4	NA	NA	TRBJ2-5	CASSSEAFIPETQYF	TGTGCCAGCAGCTCTGAGGCTTTTATTCCGGAGACCCAGTACTTC
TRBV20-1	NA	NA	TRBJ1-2	CSARTTGTAGYTF	TGCAGTGCTAGAACTACCGGGACCGCCGGCTACACCTTC
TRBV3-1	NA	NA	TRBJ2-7	CASSQWRNYEQYF	TGTGCCAGCAGCCAATGGCGTAACTACGAGCAGTACTTC
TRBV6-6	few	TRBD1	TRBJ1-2	CAGGDRGTSNYGYTF	TGTGCCGGTGGGGACAGGGGAACCTCTAACTATGGCTACACCTTC
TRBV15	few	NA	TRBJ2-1	CATSLSGNEQFF	TGTGCCACCAGCTTGTCGGGCAATGAGCAGTTCTTC
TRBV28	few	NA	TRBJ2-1	CASSLFAVGAQHNEQFF	TGTGCCAGCAGTTTATTCGCGGTTGGCGCCCAGCACAATGAGCAGTTCTTC
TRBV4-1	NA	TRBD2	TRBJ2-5	CASSQRLAGGGETQYF	TGCGCCAGCAGCCAGAGACTAGCGGGAGGGGGGGAGACCCAGTACTTC
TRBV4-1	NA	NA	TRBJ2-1	CASSQPLGTPGREQFF	TGCGCCAGCAGCCAACCTTTGGGGACCCCCGGTCGGGAGCAGTTCTTC
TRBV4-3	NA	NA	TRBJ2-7	CASSQWQGYEQYF	TGCGCCAGCAGCCAATGGCAGGGCTACGAGCAGTACTTC
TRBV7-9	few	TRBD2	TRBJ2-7	CASSTGGKYEQYF	TGTGCCAGCAGTACGGGAGGGAAGTACGAGCAGTACTTC
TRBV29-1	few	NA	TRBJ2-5	CSVEGEAETQYF	TGCAGCGTTGAGGGAGAGGCAGAGACCCAGTACTTC
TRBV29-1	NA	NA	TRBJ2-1	CSVGAPSSYNEQFF	TGCAGCGTCGGGGCGCCGAGCTCCTACAATGAGCAGTTCTTC
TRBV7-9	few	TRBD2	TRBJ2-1	CASSSAGAGEQFF	TGTGCCAGCAGCTCAGCGGGGGCGGGTGAGCAGTTCTTC
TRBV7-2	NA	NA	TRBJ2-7	CASSFGGGRYEQYF	TGTGCCAGCAGCTTTGGTGGAGGTCGCTACGAGCAGTACTTC
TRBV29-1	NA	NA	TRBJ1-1	CSVEHLAEAFF	TGCAGCGTTGAACACCTCGCTGAAGCTTTCTTT
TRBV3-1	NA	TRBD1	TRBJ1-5	CASKGQGINQPQHF	TGTGCCAGCAAGGGACAGGGTATCAATCAGCCCCAGCATTTT
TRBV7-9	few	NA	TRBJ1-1	CASSPPSPIQVPAFF	TGTGCCAGCAGTCCTCCGTCGCCTATACAGGTCCCGGCTTTCTTT
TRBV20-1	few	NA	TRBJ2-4	CSAEREYIQYF	TGCAGTGCGGAAAGGGAGTACATTCAGTACTTC
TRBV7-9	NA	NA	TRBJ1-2	CASAGREYGYTF	TGTGCTTCAGCGGGACGGGAGTATGGCTACACCTTC
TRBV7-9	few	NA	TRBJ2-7	CASSWPLGEQYF	TGTGCCAGCAGCTGGCCGTTGGGCGAGCAGTACTTC
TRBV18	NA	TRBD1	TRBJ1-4	CASSPDQGGEKLFF	TGTGCCAGCTCACCGGACCAGGGGGGAGAAAAACTGTTTTTT
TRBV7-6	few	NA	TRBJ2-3	CASSLAASANTQYF	TGTGCCAGCAGTCTCGCCGCTAGCGCCAATACGCAGTATTTT
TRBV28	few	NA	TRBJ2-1	CASSLEGATNEQFF	TGTGCCAGCAGTTTGGAGGGAGCAACAAATGAGCAGTTCTTC
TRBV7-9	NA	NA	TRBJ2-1	CAWGNEQFF	TGTGCCTGGGGCAATGAGCAGTTCTTC
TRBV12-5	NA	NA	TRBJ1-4	CASGSPDEKPFF	TGTGCTAGTGGTTCCCCCGATGAAAAACCGTTTTTT
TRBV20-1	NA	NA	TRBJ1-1	CSARTLGNTEAFF	TGCAGTGCCCGGACCCTCGGGAACACTGAAGCTTTCTTT
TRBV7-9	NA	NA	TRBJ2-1	CASSLVSNPNEQFF	TGTGCCAGTAGCTTAGTTTCGAATCCCAATGAGCAGTTCTTC
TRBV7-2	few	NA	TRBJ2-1	CASSLARVNEQFF	TGCGCCAGCAGCTTAGCACGGGTGAATGAGCAGTTCTTC
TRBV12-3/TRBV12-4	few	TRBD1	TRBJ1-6	CASSPSRTGPNSPLHF	TGTGCCAGCAGTCCCTCCCGGACAGGACCTAATTCACCCCTCCACTTT